Listed below are T cell receptor beta chains from one sample, sequenced in a study of control samples from healthy donors and cancer patients. Some clones are missing from TCRdb's copy, which holds only in-frame ones; the method was immunoSEQ multiplex PCR. The sample has 150,000 or so clones, around 94% seen once; the top ten hold 14%. Sequences were obtained from PBMCs. Source of these receptors: a man aged 60 to 69 with colorectal cancer. Each CDR3 is given with its conserved first and last residue. A D gene is named only where the DNA matches it firmly. Some rows mark clone size as missing; the rest say once, few, many or name a class of expanded clone.

clone_size | d_call | j_call | cdr3_length | v_call | cdr3_aa | cdr3_nt
. | TRBD1 | TRBJ1-4 | 13 | TRBV12-3/TRBV12-4 | CASSLTGGEVLFF | TGTGCCAGCAGTCTGACAGGGGGCGAGGTTCTGTTTTTT
. | TRBD1 | TRBJ2-7 | 17 | TRBV4-3 | CASSQDLAGTAINEQYF | TGCGCCAGCAGCCAAGACCTGGCCGGGACAGCGATAAACGAGCAGTACTTC
. | . | TRBJ1-1 | 18 | TRBV3-1/TRBV3-2 | CASSQDSGTAQRNTEAFF | TGTGCCAGCAGCCAAGATTCGGGGACCGCGCAGAGGAACACTGAAGCTTTCTTT
. | . | TRBJ1-4 | 18 | TRBV7-2 | CASSIVPDSRPTNEKLFF | TGTGCCAGCAGCATCGTACCCGACAGCCGCCCAACTAATGAAAAACTGTTTTTT
. | TRBD1 | TRBJ2-3 | 17 | TRBV7-9 | CASRSKQGRAVTDTQYF | TGTGCCAGCAGATCGAAACAGGGGCGCGCCGTCACAGATACGCAGTATTTT
. | . | TRBJ1-5 | 14 | TRBV6-6 | CASRPATPDQPQHF | TGTGCCAGCAGGCCGGCTACGCCCGATCAGCCCCAGCATTTT
. | . | TRBJ1-4 | 15 | TRBV4-2 | CASSQDWGIGEKLFF | TGTGCCAGCAGCCAAGATTGGGGTATCGGGGAAAAACTGTTTTTT
. | . | TRBJ1-1 | 14 | TRBV11-2 | CASSHFDRNTEAFF | TGTGCCAGCAGCCATTTTGACAGGAACACTGAAGCTTTCTTT
. | . | TRBJ1-4 | 13 | TRBV27 | CASSLAESEKLFF | TGTGCCAGCAGTTTGGCCGAGAGTGAAAAACTGTTTTTT
few | . | TRBJ2-7 | 14 | TRBV6-6 | CASSLRDVTYEQYF | TGTGCCAGCAGTCTCCGGGACGTGACCTACGAGCAGTACTTC
. | . | TRBJ1-5 | 16 | TRBV19 | CASSIANRELGQPQHF | TGTGCCAGTAGTATAGCCAACCGGGAACTCGGGCAGCCCCAGCATTTT
. | . | TRBJ1-6 | 13 | TRBV6-5 | CASSYEGNSPLHF | TGTGCCAGCAGTTACGAGGGGAATTCACCCCTCCACTTT
. | TRBD2 | TRBJ2-7 | 14 | TRBV30 | CAWNQGLAPYEQYF | TGTGCCTGGAACCAGGGACTAGCCCCCTACGAGCAGTACTTC
. | TRBD1 | TRBJ1-2 | 15 | TRBV29-1 | CSVGQGAFNSYGYTF | TGCAGCGTTGGGCAGGGGGCTTTTAACTCCTATGGCTACACCTTC
. | TRBD1 | TRBJ2-7 | 17 | TRBV5-1 | CASSLGTGSAKSYEQYF | TGCGCCAGCAGCTTGGGGACAGGGAGCGCTAAAAGCTACGAGCAGTACTTC
. | TRBD2 | TRBJ2-5 | 16 | TRBV3-1/TRBV3-2 | CASSQGPAGVQETQYF | TGTGCCAGCAGCCAAGGACCAGCGGGGGTTCAAGAGACCCAGTACTTC
. | . | TRBJ1-6 | 13 | TRBV2 | CASSGQTGSPLHF | TGTGCCAGCAGTGGGCAGACCGGCTCACCCCTCCACTTT
. | TRBD1 | TRBJ1-2 | 15 | TRBV6-1 | CASSEGQGADYGYTF | TGTGCCAGCAGTGAAGGACAGGGGGCCGATTATGGCTACACCTTC
. | . | TRBJ1-2 | 16 | TRBV9 | CASTLTATTPNYGYTF | TGTGCCAGCACCCTGACGGCTACTACTCCTAACTATGGCTACACCTTC
. | . | TRBJ1-2 | 11 | TRBV19 | CASSRNYGYTF | TGTGCCAGTAGTAGGAACTATGGCTACACCTTC
once | . | TRBJ1-1 | 15 | TRBV3-1/TRBV3-2 | CASSQDYGGNTEAFF | TGTGCCAGCAGCCAAGATTACGGGGGGAACACTGAAGCTTTCTTT
once | . | TRBJ1-5 | 18 | TRBV10-3 | CAISNRGPLANSNQPQHF | TGTGCCATCAGTAACCGGGGCCCCCTAGCTAATAGCAATCAGCCCCAGCATTTT
once | . | TRBJ2-5 | 15 | TRBV18 | CASSPPNSGLETQYF | TGTGCCAGCTCACCACCGAATTCGGGGTTGGAGACCCAGTACTTC
. | . | TRBJ1-2 | 15 | TRBV5-1 | CASKKGGPDLGGYTF | TGCGCCAGCAAGAAAGGGGGACCGGACTTAGGTGGCTACACCTTC
. | TRBD2 | TRBJ2-1 | 17 | TRBV3-1/TRBV3-2 | CASSQGLAGASYNEQFF | TGTGCCAGCAGCCAAGGACTAGCGGGGGCCTCCTACAATGAGCAGTTCTTC
. | . | TRBJ2-7 | 15 | TRBV19 | CASSPRDAPLREQYF | TGTGCCAGTAGTCCCCGGGATGCCCCCCTACGGGAGCAGTACTTC
. | . | TRBJ2-5 | 14 | TRBV25-1 | CASSDPAAQETQYF | TGTGCCAGCAGTGATCCCGCAGCTCAAGAGACCCAGTACTTC
. | . | TRBJ2-7 | 13 | TRBV25-1 | CASSEGVGYEQYF | TGTGCCAGCAGTGAGGGGGTAGGCTACGAGCAGTACTTC
. | . | TRBJ2-4 | 16 | TRBV6-1 | CASSGQKKTAKNIQYF | TGTGCCAGCAGTGGACAGAAGAAAACGGCCAAAAACATTCAGTACTTC
. | . | TRBJ2-2 | 16 | TRBV24-1 | CATSARDGANTGELFF | TGTGCCACCAGTGCCCGGGACGGGGCGAACACCGGGGAGCTGTTTTTT
. | TRBD1 | TRBJ1-1 | 15 | TRBV5-1 | CASSLAGTGKTEAFF | TGCGCCAGCAGCTTGGCTGGGACAGGGAAGACTGAAGCTTTCTTT
. | . | TRBJ1-3 | 16 | TRBV5-1 | CASSFLGISSGNTIYF | TGCGCCAGCAGCTTCTTAGGAATCAGCTCTGGAAACACCATATATTTT
. | . | TRBJ1-2 | 13 | TRBV12-3/TRBV12-4 | CASSPQANYGYTF | TGTGCCAGCAGTCCTCAAGCTAACTATGGCTACACCTTC
. | . | TRBJ2-7 | 15 | TRBV7-9 | CASSQTFGGVDEQYF | TGTGCCAGCAGCCAGACTTTCGGAGGGGTCGACGAGCAGTACTTC
. | TRBD2 | TRBJ2-3 | 14 | TRBV6-5 | CASRGRGFTDTQYF | TGTGCCAGCAGGGGGAGGGGATTCACAGATACGCAGTATTTT
. | . | TRBJ2-3 | 13 | TRBV18 | CASSLGNTDTQYF | TGTGCCAGCTCTCTAGGAAACACAGATACGCAGTATTTT
. | . | TRBJ2-7 | 13 | TRBV2 | CASSSLGVNEQYF | TGTGCCAGCAGTAGTCTGGGGGTAAACGAGCAGTACTTC
. | . | TRBJ1-5 | 14 | TRBV19 | CASSRMVSNQPQHF | TGTGCCAGTAGCCGTATGGTTAGCAATCAGCCCCAGCATTTT
. | . | TRBJ1-2 | 14 | TRBV4-1 | CASSQELGYYGYTF | TGCGCCAGCAGCCAAGAGTTAGGGTACTATGGCTACACCTTC
. | TRBD2 | TRBJ2-5 | 15 | TRBV6-5 | CASSPSGGAGETQYF | TGTGCCAGCTCCCCCAGCGGGGGGGCCGGGGAGACCCAGTACTTC
. | . | TRBJ2-7 | 18 | TRBV7-2 | CASSLDGGGSPTSYEQYF | TGTGCCAGCAGCTTAGATGGTGGGGGCTCCCCAACCTCCTACGAGCAGTACTTC
. | . | TRBJ1-2 | 14 | TRBV19 | CASTPGGNNYGYTF | TGTGCCAGTACCCCTGGAGGGAATAACTATGGCTACACCTTC
. | . | TRBJ2-2 | 14 | TRBV7-8 | CASSQGTNTGELFF | TGTGCCAGCAGCCAGGGTACGAACACCGGGGAGCTGTTTTTT
. | . | TRBJ2-5 | 13 | TRBV4-1 | CASSQGPGETQYF | TGCGCCAGCAGCCAAGGGCCAGGGGAGACCCAGTACTTC
. | TRBD1 | TRBJ1-3 | 15 | TRBV5-5 | CASSGTGFSGNTIYF | TGTGCCAGCAGCGGGACAGGGTTCTCTGGAAACACCATATATTTT
. | . | TRBJ2-7 | 13 | TRBV2 | CASRAGTPSEQYF | TGTGCCAGCAGGGCTGGGACACCTTCGGAGCAGTACTTC
. | . | TRBJ1-1 | 16 | TRBV5-1 | CASSPDTMSVYSQAFF | TGCGCCAGCAGCCCGGATACTATGAGTGTTTATTCGCAAGCTTTCTTT
. | TRBD1 | TRBJ1-4 | 15 | TRBV13 | CASSAGDRGNEKLFF | TGTGCCAGCAGCGCCGGGGACAGGGGTAATGAAAAACTGTTTTTT
. | . | TRBJ1-1 | 14 | TRBV7-2 | CASSRRGGSTEAFF | TGTGCCAGCAGCCGCCGGGGGGGGAGCACTGAAGCTTTCTTT
. | . | TRBJ1-4 | 14 | TRBV27 | CASSVQGFNEKLFF | TGTGCCAGCAGTGTACAGGGTTTTAATGAAAAACTGTTTTTT
. | . | TRBJ2-5 | 13 | TRBV23-1 | CASSRVVFETQYF | TGCGCCAGCAGTCGTGTGGTCTTTGAGACCCAGTACTTC
. | . | TRBJ2-3 | 14 | TRBV5-6 | CASRPGRITDTQYF | TGTGCCAGCAGACCGGGACGTATCACAGATACGCAGTATTTT
. | . | TRBJ2-7 | 15 | TRBV7-2 | CASSLVGPGSYEQYF | TGTGCCAGCAGCTTAGTAGGCCCGGGTTCCTACGAGCAGTACTTC